This is a list of T cell receptor beta chains from one sample in a study of shared clonotypes between healthy human individuals. Sequencing was performed with immunoSEQ multiplex PCR; in TCRdb, only in-frame clones are kept and a portion is missing. Seen here are millions of clones, 90% to 95% observed once, and the top ten hold 0.39%. Sequencing used naive CD4+ T cells from PBMCs. The receptors originated from a man aged 18 to 29 in good health. Some clones in this sample may be carry-over from other donors' samples. Each CDR3 is given with its conserved first and last residue. Each record gives: D gene, clone size, J gene, V gene, CDR3 DNA, CDR3 protein. D genes are given only for firm matches. Clone size is stated in some rows and not others, as once, few, many or a class when expanded.

. . TRBJ2-2 TRBV6-6 TGTGCCACGAGGACGGTTTTCGCGAACACCGGGGAGCTGTTTTTT CATRTVFANTGELFF
. . TRBJ1-4 TRBV2 TGTGCCAGCGGGCCTCTCCTGCAGAGACTGTTTTTT CASGPLLQRLFF
TRBD2 . TRBJ2-2 TRBV11-2 TGTGCCAGCAGCTTAATAGCGGGCGGGGAGCTGTTTTTT CASSLIAGGELFF
TRBD2 . TRBJ2-4 TRBV4-1 TGCGCCAGCAGCCAAGAAGGCGGGGGGAGTCTGGCCAAAAACATTCAGTACTTC CASSQEGGGSLAKNIQYF
. . TRBJ2-5 TRBV7-9 TGTGCCAGCAGCTTAGGTGGAGGGGAGACCCAGTACTTC CASSLGGGETQYF
TRBD2 . TRBJ2-5 TRBV28 TGTGCCAGCAGCTTAGCGGGAGGGAAACGGGAGACCCAGTACTTC CASSLAGGKRETQYF
. once TRBJ2-4 TRBV7-2 TGTGCCAGCAGCCCCCCCGGAGTAGGGGACATTCAGTACTTC CASSPPGVGDIQYF
. . TRBJ2-7 TRBV6-4 TGTGCCAGCAGTGTCCGACAGGCCGCCCCTTCTTACTACGAGCAGTACTTC CASSVRQAAPSYYEQYF
. . TRBJ2-1 TRBV19 TGTGCCAGTAGTATAGGACCCATCAATGAGCAGTTCTTC CASSIGPINEQFF
TRBD1 . TRBJ1-2 TRBV6-1 TGTGCCACCCGGGACAGGGATAACTATGGCTACACCTTC CATRDRDNYGYTF
. once TRBJ2-7 TRBV2 TGTGCCAGCTCTCTAACTTGGGAGCAGTACTTC CASSLTWEQYF
TRBD1 . TRBJ2-7 TRBV2 TGTGCCAGCAGTCTTACCCGGACAGGGGGATACGAGCAGTACTTC CASSLTRTGGYEQYF
TRBD1 . TRBJ2-7 TRBV5-4 TGTGCCAGCAGCTTGCCGGGACAGGGGTCTTACGAGCAGTACTTC CASSLPGQGSYEQYF
TRBD2 . TRBJ2-1 TRBV9 TGTGCCAGCAGCGCCTTAGCGGGGACCAGGAATGAGCAGTTCTTC CASSALAGTRNEQFF
TRBD2 . TRBJ2-7 TRBV5-1 TGCGCCAGCAGCTTGGAAAGCGGGAACGAGCAGTACTTC CASSLESGNEQYF
TRBD1 . TRBJ1-2 TRBV7-9 TGTGCCAGCAGCTCGGTGCGGGACAGGGGTCTGGTAGGATATGGCTACACCTTC CASSSVRDRGLVGYGYTF
TRBD1 . TRBJ1-5 TRBV27 TGTGCCAGCAGCCGGGGGACAGGGGAAGATCAGCCCCAGCATTTT CASSRGTGEDQPQHF
. . TRBJ1-3 TRBV5-6 TGTGCCAGCAGCGCGCAGGTCTCTGGGGGAAACACCATATATTTT CASSAQVSGGNTIYF
TRBD2 . TRBJ2-1 TRBV6-6 TGTGCCAGCAGTCCGCGGACTAGCGGGAGCTACAATGAGCAGTTCTTC CASSPRTSGSYNEQFF
. . TRBJ2-3 TRBV6-5 TGTGCCAGCAGTTATTGGTCCACGAGTAGCACAGATACGCAGTATTTT CASSYWSTSSTDTQYF
TRBD2 . TRBJ2-7 TRBV13 TGTGCCAGCAGCTCCGGGGGCACAGCGGGAGGTAGATACGAGCAGTACTTC CASSSGGTAGGRYEQYF
. once TRBJ1-1 TRBV5-1 TGCGCCAGCAGCCCCCTGGGAGGTGGCGGCACTGAAGCTTTCTTT CASSPLGGGGTEAFF
TRBD1 . TRBJ1-2 TRBV30 TGTGCCTGGAGTGGACAGGGGCATGGAGGCTACACCTTC CAWSGQGHGGYTF
. . TRBJ1-5 TRBV10-3 TGTGCCATCAGTGACTCGGGACCTCGCGGCAATCAGCCCCAGCATTTT CAISDSGPRGNQPQHF
. . TRBJ1-3 TRBV11-2 TGTGCCAGCAGCCAATCGACTTTGGAACGACCTGGAAACACCATATATTTT CASSQSTLERPGNTIYF
TRBD1 . TRBJ2-1 TRBV4-2 TGTGCCAGCAGCCTCAAACCGCCGGGACAGGGGGCTGTCCGTTCCTACAATGAGCAGTTCTTC CASSLKPPGQGAVRSYNEQFF
TRBD1 . TRBJ2-7 TRBV15 TGTGCCACCAGCAGACAACAAGGACAGGGGGGCCACGAGCAGTACTTC CATSRQQGQGGHEQYF
. . TRBJ2-7 TRBV5-1 TGCGCCAGCAGCCAGTCAACGGACTATTCGCAGTACTTC CASSQSTDYSQYF
TRBD1 . TRBJ2-5 TRBV14 TGTGCCAGCAGCCGACAGGGACGGGAGACCCAGTACTTC CASSRQGRETQYF
TRBD1 . TRBJ2-7 TRBV7-2 TGTGCCAGTACGACGGACAGGGGCCCCTACGAGCAGTACTTC CASTTDRGPYEQYF
TRBD2 . TRBJ2-7 TRBV19 TGTGCCAGTAGTAGAGCGGGACTAGCGGGAGAGTCCTACGAGCAGTACTTC CASSRAGLAGESYEQYF
TRBD2 . TRBJ2-3 TRBV9 TGTGCCAGCAGCGTGGCCGGGACTAGCGGGAGAGATACGCAGTATTTT CASSVAGTSGRDTQYF
TRBD2 . TRBJ2-7 TRBV6-5 TGTGCCAGCAGTGCGATGCGGGGGAACTACGAGCAGTACTTC CASSAMRGNYEQYF
. . TRBJ2-1 TRBV6-6 TGTGCCAGCAGTCCCGCGACTAGTGGGTTCAACAATGAGCAGTTCTTC CASSPATSGFNNEQFF
. . TRBJ1-1 TRBV28 TGTGCCAGCACTCCGCCAGGATTGAACACTGAAGCTTTCTTT CASTPPGLNTEAFF
. . TRBJ1-3 TRBV5-1 TGCGCCAGCAGCTATGACACTTCTGGAAACACCATATATTTT CASSYDTSGNTIYF
TRBD1 . TRBJ2-1 TRBV5-5 TGTGCCAGCAGCGGGGTGACAGGGAGCTCCTACAATGAGCAGTTCTTC CASSGVTGSSYNEQFF
TRBD1 . TRBJ1-1 TRBV6-5 TGTGCCAGCACCCGGACAGGACCGAACACTGAAGCTTTCTTT CASTRTGPNTEAFF
TRBD1 . TRBJ2-4 TRBV7-6 TGTGCCAGCCGCCGACTTTCGAAAAAGGGGGCCAGCAAAAACATTCAGTACTTC CASRRLSKKGASKNIQYF
TRBD1 . TRBJ2-5 TRBV18 TGTGCCAGCTCACCGGGGACAGGGAGGTCGAGGGAGACCCAGTACTTC CASSPGTGRSRETQYF
. once TRBJ2-1 TRBV7-8 TGTGCCAGCAGCTTAAGGAGGGATCCCTACAATGAGCAGTTCTTC CASSLRRDPYNEQFF
. . TRBJ1-1 TRBV28 TGTGCCAGCAAACAGACAGTGAACACTGAAGCTTTCTTT CASKQTVNTEAFF
. . TRBJ2-5 TRBV7-3 TGTGCCAGCAGCTTGGAGGGGGGTAAGACCCAGTACTTC CASSLEGGKTQYF
. . TRBJ2-3 TRBV29-1 TGCAGCGTTGAACAGGGCTCCGATACGCAGTATTTT CSVEQGSDTQYF
. . TRBJ2-6 TRBV19 TGTGCCACACATCCCGTGAGCTCTGGGGCCAACGTCCTGACTTTC CATHPVSSGANVLTF